Shown below are 29 T cell receptor beta chains from a single sample sequenced in a study of T cells in Graves' hyperthyroidism and ophthalmopathy (dated by TCRdb to between 2018 and 2021). The library was obtained by multiplex PCR. The listed sequencing device is Illumina HiSeq 2000. The TCR beta CDR3 regions were amplified from RNA transcripts. The TCR CDR3 was subjected to a first round of RT-PCR using the HTBI primer set and the Qiagen OneStep RT-PCR kit. TCRdb itself trimmed the public reads at Q25 with fastp, ran MiXCR and retained productive beta chains. CDR3 protein sequences are deduplicated, and each keeps its most common genes and DNA. In all, the sample holds roughly 570,000 distinct CDR3 sequences, and under 60% of those were seen once. About 20% of the sample is taken by the ten largest. Sequencing was carried out using peripheral blood or thyroid tissue (not recorded which). These receptors were taken from an adult woman with Graves' disease, either hyperthyroidism or ophthalmopathy (not recorded which).

The chain carries TRBV20-1 and TRBJ1-5; D is uncertain. CDR1 is DFQATT, CDR2 SNEGSKA, per germline (reference sequence). The CDR3 totals 13 residues. Deletions cut 2 bases from V and 4 bases from J, with 9 bases between. The CDR3 spells CSARRQRNQPQHF. For the CDR3, the DNA is TGCAGTGCTAGAAGGCAGAGAAATCAGCCCCAGCATTTT.

Many counts were recorded for this clonotype. The chain uses TRBV9 and TRBJ1-1; D ambiguous. CDR1 is SGDLS and CDR2 is YYNGEE in the germline V gene. This CDR3 region has 14 residues. V shed 4 bases and J shed 1 base, with 11 bases lying between them. The CDR3 sequence is CASSSLGGNTEAFF. Written as DNA, the CDR3 is TGTGCCAGCAGCTCCCTCGGCGGGAACACTGAAGCTTTCTTT. The full variable domain, rest sourced from reference TRBV9 and TRBJ1-1, is DSGVTQTPKHLITATGQRVTLRCSPRSGDLSVYWYQQSLDQGLQFLIQYYNGEERAKGNILERFSAQQFPDLHSELNLSSLELGDSALYFCASSSLGGNTEAFFGQGTRLTVV.

V gene TRBV10-3 combines with J gene TRBJ2-5; a possible D gene is TRBD2 (6 bases). The CDR3 consists of 13 residues. Germline V gene sequence: CDR1 ENHRY, CDR2 SYGVKD. For the CDR3, the DNA is TGTGCTCAAATCCGGAGGGTTGGGGAGACCCAGTACTTC. Translated: CAQIRRVGETQYF.

The chain recombines TRBV20-1 with TRBJ2-7, with TRBD2 matching over 11 bases. Looked up from germline, CDR1 is DFQATT and CDR2 is SNEGSKA (reference sequence). Trimming took 2 bases from V and 6 from J; bases not matched to a gene: 9. The CDR3 runs 15 residues. The CDR3 region has the DNA TGCAGTGCTAGATCTAGCGGGAGGCTCTCGGGCGAGCAGTACTTC. The encoded protein is CSARSSGRLSGEQYF.

This clonotype was counted ten times or more. V and J are TRBV2 and TRBJ1-2; D gene ambiguous. The CDR3 is 14 amino acids. Germline assignment: CDR1 SNHLY and CDR2 FYNNEI. V shed 3 bases and J shed 4 bases, with 12 bases lying between them. The DNA of the CDR3 is TGTGCCAGCAGTGACGTGCAGCAGATCTATGGCTACACCTTC. It specifies CASSDVQQIYGYTF.

This chain links TRBV11-2 with TRBJ1-4, with D perhaps matching TRBD1 (5 bases). Looked up from germline, CDR1 is SGHAT and CDR2 is FQNNGV. V shed 1 base and J shed 3 bases, with 12 bases lying between them. The CDR3 contains 16 residues. CDR3 coding DNA: TGTGCCAGCAGCTTAGGCTTCGGGACGGCTAATGAAAAACTGTTTTTT. Protein: CASSLGFGTANEKLFF. Full variable domain (remainder filled in from reference TRBV11-2 and TRBJ1-4): EAGVAQSPRYKIIEKRQSVAFWCNPISGHATLYWYQQILGQGPKLLIQFQNNGVVDDSQLPKDRFSAERLKGVDSTLKIQPAKLEDSAVYLCASSLGFGTANEKLFFGSGTQLSVL.

The V and J genes are TRBV29-1 and TRBJ2-1; D remains ambiguous. With 8 bases removed from V and 5 bases from J, the gap between germline ends came to 7 bases. Germline assignment: CDR1 SQVTM and CDR2 ANQGSEA. The CDR3 covers 10 residues. Here the CDR3 DNA reads TGCAGCACACCCGACAATGAGCAGTTCTTC. This codes for CSTPDNEQFF.

The genes are TRBV10-3 and TRBJ2-5; D possibly uses TRBD1 or TRBD2 (6 bases each). CDR1 and CDR2 (germline): ENHRY, SYGVKD. CDR3 length: 13 residues. Between the trimmed V and J ends, which lost 10 bases and 5 bases, there was a span of 17 bases. The DNA for the CDR3 is TGTGCCAGCCGGGACTCAGGGGACGAGACCCAGTACTTC. This codes for CASRDSGDETQYF.

V gene TRBV7-9 combines with J gene TRBJ1-3; D call uncertain. Between the trimmed V and J ends, which lost 0 bases and 7 bases, there was a span of 7 bases. Germline V gene sequence: CDR1 SEHNR, CDR2 FQNEAQ (reference sequence). This CDR3 contains 13 residues. CDR3 in DNA: TGTGCCAGCAGCTTAGCAGAGGCGAACACCATATATTTT. It encodes CASSLAEANTIYF.

Worth noting for this clonotype: A much larger clone differs from this one at a single base, so this may be a read error. The chain combines TRBV19 with TRBJ2-2; 10 positions match TRBD2. Per germline, CDR1 LNHDA and CDR2 SQIVND (reference sequence). This CDR3 region has 18 residues. DNA of the CDR3: TGTGCCAGTAGTCCTCGGACTAGCGGTTATCCGAACACCGGGGAGCTGCTTTTT. It translates to CASSPRTSGYPNTGELLF.

This clonotype was observed many times. This rearrangement joins TRBV12-3 or TRBV12-4 to TRBJ1-6; D gene uncertain. V dropped 3 bases and J dropped 7 bases, with 7 bases sitting between them. This CDR3 is built from 13 residues. The CDR3 spells CASSLQLNSPLHF. The CDR3 nucleotides are TGTGCCAGCAGTTTGCAGTTAAATTCACCCCTCCACTTT.

This clonotype has only a few counts. J is TRBJ1-1 and V is TRBV29-1; D not resolved. The germline V and J ends were trimmed by 5 bases and 10 bases, with 14 bases remaining between them. Per germline, CDR1 SQVTM and CDR2 ANQGSEA. The CDR3 spans 11 residues. This CDR3 reads CSVPVGLAAFF. CDR3 sequence (DNA): TGCAGCGTTCCCGTAGGCCTGGCAGCTTTCTTT.

In regard to this clonotype: A much larger clone sits a single nucleotide away, making a read error possible. This sequence joins TRBV12-3 or TRBV12-4 and TRBJ2-5; possible D gene TRBD2, 6 bases. V shed 3 bases and J shed 7 bases, with 18 bases lying between them. The CDR3 loop spans 15 amino acids. CDR3 region: CASSFGTLSWGTQYF. The CDR3 nucleotides read TGTGCCAGCAGTTTCGGGACTCTCTCATGGGGGACCCAGTACTTC.

This clonotype was counted ten times or more. This rearrangement joins TRBV28 to TRBJ2-5; D call uncertain. The CDR3 has 13 residues. Trimming removed 5 bases at V and 2 bases at J, with 9 bases between. From germline, CDR1 is MDHEN and CDR2 SYDVKM. CDR3 residues: CASSPYGQETQYF. Written as DNA, the CDR3 is TGTGCCAGCAGTCCATATGGTCAAGAGACCCAGTACTTC.

This chain connects TRBV7-9 to TRBJ1-2; TRBD1 agrees at 9 bases. J gave up 7 bases and V 1 base, and 7 bases lay outside the gene matches. Germline-derived CDR1 and CDR2 are SEHNR and FQNEAQ (reference sequence). The CDR3 contains 15 residues. DNA for the CDR3: TGTGCCAGCAGCTTAGGGCCAACGACAGGGGGTGGCTACACCTTC. It codes for CASSLGPTTGGGYTF. The full variable domain, in which reference TRBV7-9 and TRBJ1-2 provide the parts outside the CDR3, is DTGVSQNPRHKITKRGQNVTFRCDPISEHNRLYWYRQTLGQGPEFLTYFQNEAQLEKSRLLSDRFSAERPKGSFSTLEIQRTEQGDSAMYLCASSLGPTTGGGYTFGSGTRLTVV.

The chain links TRBV5-1 to TRBJ1-6; D is possibly TRBD1 (5 bases). The V end lost 2 bases, the J end lost 6 bases, and 15 bases lay between the germline ends. The CDR3 has 16 amino acids. The germline V gene has CDR1 SGHRS and CDR2 YFSETQ. The CDR3 bases are TGCGCCAGCAGCTTCAACCCGGGACGGACTAATTCACCCCTCCACTTT. It yields the protein CASSFNPGRTNSPLHF.

The gene calls are TRBV11-2 and TRBJ2-5; 8 nucleotides match TRBD1. With V trimmed by 5 bases and J by 5 bases, 10 bases remained unmatched. CDR1 SGHAT and CDR2 FQNNGV come from the germline V gene. This CDR3 has 15 residues. The CDR3: CASSPPGQVSETQYF. The DNA for the CDR3 is TGTGCCAGCAGCCCACCGGGACAGGTGTCTGAGACCCAGTACTTC.

In this sample, this clonotype turned up many times. V and J are TRBV2 and TRBJ1-4; 7 nucleotides align to TRBD1. V trimming: 0 bases; J trimming: 3 bases; junction bases outside the gene matches: 10. CDR3 length equals 18 residues. The germline CDR1 and CDR2 sequences are SNHLY and FYNNEI. The chain's CDR3 is CASSEAHATGMPNEKLFF. The CDR3 DNA reads TGTGCCAGCAGTGAAGCACACGCGACAGGGATGCCTAATGAAAAACTGTTTTTT.

The chain combines TRBV28 with TRBJ2-6, with 7 bases matching TRBD1. This CDR3 has 18 residues. Germline loops: CDR1 MDHEN, CDR2 SYDVKM. With 7 bases clipped from V and 0 bases from J, the junction kept 12 bases outside the gene matches. CDR3: CASKYPGQSISGANVLTF. DNA for the CDR3: TGTGCCAGCAAATACCCGGGACAGTCTATCTCTGGGGCCAACGTCCTGACTTTC.

Many counts were recorded for this clonotype. The V call is TRBV5-1, the J call TRBJ1-1; D uncertain. This CDR3 spans 13 amino acids. With 6 bases removed from V and 1 base from J, the gap between germline ends came to 10 bases. CDR1 and CDR2 (germline): SGHRS, YFSETQ. CDR3: CASNEVGNTEAFF. The CDR3 DNA sequence: TGCGCCAGCAACGAGGTTGGGAACACTGAAGCTTTCTTT.

This clonotype was observed a few times. The chain has TRBV28 and TRBJ1-2; D is unresolved. Germline values: CDR1 MDHEN, CDR2 SYDVKM. The V and J ends lost 5 bases and 4 bases respectively, with 8 bases between them. This CDR3 is built from 12 residues. As DNA, the CDR3 is TGTGCCAGCAGTCCGATCCCCTATGGCTACACCTTC. Amino acids: CASSPIPYGYTF.

This clonotype came up a few times. The rearrangement joins TRBV2 to TRBJ2-1, with TRBD2 matching 7 bases. The CDR3 runs to 15 residues. Per the germline V gene, CDR1 is SNHLY and CDR2 is FYNNEI. J was trimmed by 3 bases and V by 4 bases; bases with no gene match: 6. CDR3 coding DNA: TGTGCCAGCAGTGTAGTGCTAGCGGTCTACAATGAGCAGTTCTTC. Translation: CASSVVLAVYNEQFF.

Turning to this clonotype: This may come from a read error, since a much larger clone is one base off. The chain employs TRBV6-5 and TRBJ2-5, with 11 bases matching TRBD2. CDR3 length equals 17 residues. The germline CDR1 and CDR2 sequences are MNHEY and SVGAGI. The V gene end was trimmed by 5 bases and the J gene end by 7 bases; junction bases not matched to a gene: 15. In DNA, the CDR3 is TGTGCCAGCAGTCACCGGACTAGCGGGTTTCTGTGGGGGACCCAGTACTTC. Translated: CASSHRTSGFLWGTQYF.

Turning to this clonotype: A clone one base away is much larger, so this may be a read error. The rearrangement joins TRBV3-1 to TRBJ1-2; 7 nucleotides align to TRBD1. Germline CDR1 and CDR2: LGHDT and YNNKEL (reference sequence). V shed 4 bases, J shed 6 bases, and the junction held 5 bases outside the gene matches. This CDR3 has 13 residues. CDR3 sequence (DNA): TGTGCCAGCAGCCGACAGGGTTCCCATGGCTACACCTTC. Its translation: CASSRQGSHGYTF.

This sequence joins TRBV30 and TRBJ2-7; no reliable D call. This CDR3 spans 13 amino acids. Looked up from germline, CDR1 is GTSNPN and CDR2 is SVGIG (reference sequence). The V end lost 3 bases, the J end lost 4 bases, and 13 bases lay between the germline ends. This CDR3 is CAWSLTWGYEQYF. The CDR3 DNA reads TGTGCCTGGAGCCTTACGTGGGGTTACGAGCAGTACTTC. Supplemented by reference TRBV30 and TRBJ2-7, the full variable domain reads SQTIHQWPATLVQPVGSPLSLECTVEGTSNPNLYWYRQAAGRGLQLLFYSVGIGQISSEVPQNLSASRPQDRQFILSSKKLLLSDSGFYLCAWSLTWGYEQYFGPGTRLTVT.

This clonotype has just one count. The chain uses TRBV2 and TRBJ2-7; TRBD1 matches at 7 bases. CDR1 SNHLY and CDR2 FYNNEI come from the germline V gene. This CDR3 has 12 residues. The CDR3 spells CAQRTGSYEQYF. As DNA, the CDR3 is TGTGCGCAGAGGACAGGTTCCTACGAGCAGTACTTC.

This clonotype was recorded many times. V is TRBV20-1 and J is TRBJ2-7; maybe TRBD1 (7 bases). Trimming shortened V by 1 base and J by 0 bases, and 13 bases separated the two germline ends. This CDR3 has 15 amino acids. The V gene's germline CDR1 is DFQATT and CDR2 SNEGSKA (reference sequence). This CDR3 is CSARGQGGASYEQYF. CDR3 nucleotide sequence: TGCAGTGCTAGAGGTCAGGGGGGAGCCTCCTACGAGCAGTACTTC.

Worth noting for this clonotype: A read error may account for a junction end that differs from germline. The CDR3 DNA is TGTGCCAGCAGCCAGCACACGCTTCAGGGGAACTTC. Protein product: CASSQHTLQGNF. The chain employs TRBV7-9 and TRBJ2-5, with a weak D call TRBD1 (6 bases). The CDR3 is 12 residues long. From germline, CDR1 is SEHNR and CDR2 FQNEAQ (reference sequence).

This sequence joins TRBV7-9 and TRBJ1-5; D gene ambiguous. V gave up 2 bases and J gave up 0 bases, with 8 bases separating them. The CDR3 loop spans 15 amino acids. The germline CDR1 and CDR2 sequences are SEHNR and FQNEAQ (reference sequence). Written as DNA, the CDR3 is TGTGCCAGCAGCTTACGCCTAACTAGCAATCAGCCCCAGCATTTT. Translating gives CASSLRLTSNQPQHF.